These 12 T cell receptor beta chains were sequenced from one sample in a study of beta chain features in type 1 diabetes. Study-wide points: For Type 1 diabetes patients, all four CD4+ subsets carried TCRB CDR3s that were moderately but significantly shorter.

Every isolated RNA sample was fully reverse transcribed, so sequencing captured expressed TCRB transcripts. Assay: immunoSEQ multiplex PCR; the TCRdb copy retains only in-frame clones and omits some. The top ten hold roughly 0.019% of the sample, which has 240,000 or so clones, approximately 15% seen once. These receptors lack a known antigen. The sample consisted of naive CD4+ T cells from blood. Receptors were obtained from a man aged 25-45 years with type 1 diabetes.

This clone turned up a few times. The rearrangement uses TRBV4-2 and TRBJ1-2, with 7 bases fitting TRBD1. Germline loops: CDR1 LGHNA, CDR2 YNFKEQ. The ends lost 0 bases at V and 2 bases at J; junction bases unmatched: 3. The CDR3 has 15 residues. In DNA form, the CDR3 reads TGTGCCAGCAGCCAAGAGTACAGGGGCAACTATGGCTACACCTTC. It translates to CASSQEYRGNYGYTF.

This clone was picked up a small number of times. This chain links TRBV5-1 with TRBJ1-2; a weak D match, TRBD1 (5 bases). Looked up from germline, CDR1 is SGHRS and CDR2 is YFSETQ. V lost 0 bases, J lost 4 bases, and 13 bases lay in between. The length of the CDR3 is 15 residues. The CDR3 nucleotides read TGCGCCAGCAGCTTGGAAGAGGGAGGGGCCTATGGCTACACCTTC. The encoded protein is CASSLEEGGAYGYTF. Drawing the rest from reference TRBV5-1 and TRBJ1-2, the complete variable domain is KAGVTQTPRYLIKTRGQQVTLSCSPISGHRSVSWYQQTPGQGLQFLFEYFSETQRNKGNFPGRFSGRQFSNSRSEMNVSTLELGDSALYLCASSLEEGGAYGYTFGSGTRLTVV.

CDR3 region: CASSSDRGYNEQFF. CDR3 nucleotide sequence: TGTGCCAGCAGCTCGGACAGGGGGTACAATGAGCAGTTCTTC. The chain is built from TRBV5-4 and TRBJ2-1; 10 bases map to TRBD1. Trimming removed 3 bases from V and 4 bases from J; junction bases left unmatched: 1. This CDR3 is 14 amino acids long. CDR1 is SGHNT and CDR2 is YYREEE in the germline V gene (reference sequence).

The CDR3 reads CASSASGVYGYTF. The CDR3 DNA follows: TGTGCCAGCAGCGCTTCAGGGGTCTATGGCTACACCTTC. The rearrangement links TRBV6-4 to TRBJ1-2; the D gene is possibly TRBD1 (6 bases). CDR3 length: 13 residues. Germline CDR1 MRHNA, CDR2 SNTAGT. V was shortened by 6 bases and J by 4 bases, with 12 bases between the two germline ends.

This clone has a handful of counts. The CDR3 spells CASSVAGGGNGYTF. The CDR3 DNA reads as TGTGCCAGCAGCGTAGCAGGGGGCGGGAATGGCTACACCTTC. The rearrangement links TRBV9 to TRBJ1-2, with 8 bases identical to TRBD1. CDR1 and CDR2 from the germline V gene are SGDLS and YYNGEE. After removal of 0 bases from V and 6 bases from J, the junction contained 4 bases not matched to a gene. The CDR3 spans 14 residues. The full variable domain, in which reference TRBV9 and TRBJ1-2 provide the parts outside the CDR3, is DSGVTQTPKHLITATGQRVTLRCSPRSGDLSVYWYQQSLDQGLQFLIQYYNGEERAKGNILERFSAQQFPDLHSELNLSSLELGDSALYFCASSVAGGGNGYTFGSGTRLTVV.

This clone was picked up a small number of times. In DNA, the CDR3 is TGTGCCAGCGGACAGGGTCAAGGCACTGAAGCTTTCTTT. Its translation is CASGQGQGTEAFF. V usage is TRBV2 and J usage is TRBJ1-1, with 8 bases lining up with TRBD1. CDR3 length equals 13 residues. The junction had 6 bases not matched to a gene; V was cut back by 8 bases and J by 4 bases. The germline CDR1 and CDR2 sequences are SNHLY and FYNNEI.

CDR3 residues: CASSEYDRADTQYF. The CDR3 bases are TGTGCCAGCAGTGAGTACGACAGGGCAGATACGCAGTATTTT. The rearrangement joins TRBV6-1 to TRBJ2-3; TRBD1 agrees at 7 bases. CDR1 and CDR2 (germline): MNHNS, SASEGT. This CDR3 comprises 14 residues. V dropped 3 bases and J dropped 4; count of bases not matched to a gene: 4.

The chain has TRBV30 and TRBJ1-5; D gene unclear. CDR3 length: 13 residues. V lost 2 bases, J lost 2 bases, and 7 bases lay in between. Germline V gene data show CDR1 as GTSNPN and CDR2 as SVGIG (reference sequence). In nucleotides, the CDR3 is TGTGCCTGGAGTCCCGAGGGCAATCAGCCCCAGCATTTT. Protein product: CAWSPEGNQPQHF.

This clone was detected a few times. The chain combines TRBV25-1 with TRBJ2-1, with a weak D call TRBD1 (6 bases). Germline loops: CDR1 MGHDK, CDR2 SYGVNS. V was cut by 3 bases and J by 0 bases, with 12 bases left in between. The CDR3 extends over 16 amino acids. CDR3 protein: CASSDPTGSSYNEQFF. CDR3 bases: TGTGCCAGCAGTGATCCAACAGGGAGCTCCTACAATGAGCAGTTCTTC.

This clone has a handful of counts. This chain uses TRBV5-1 with TRBJ1-2; D may be TRBD1 (6 bases). Germline lookup yields CDR1 SGHRS and CDR2 YFSETQ. The germline V and J ends were trimmed by 4 bases and 0 bases, with 13 bases remaining between them. The CDR3 runs to 15 residues. CDR3 region: CASSRDGTTNYGYTF. The CDR3, as DNA: TGCGCCAGCAGCCGGGACGGGACAACTAACTATGGCTACACCTTC.

The table lists this clone with a few counts. The genes are TRBV29-1 and TRBJ2-1; D is undetermined. Germline values: CDR1 SQVTM, CDR2 ANQGSEA. The CDR3 contains 11 residues. The germline V and J ends were trimmed by 1 base and 6 bases, with 4 bases remaining between them. The CDR3 DNA reads as TGCAGCGTTGAAGTCTTCAATGAGCAGTTCTTC. Translating gives CSVEVFNEQFF.

This clone was seen a few times. The V and J genes are TRBV30 and TRBJ2-3; 8 nucleotides agree with TRBD1. Germline CDR1 reads GTSNPN; CDR2 reads SVGIG (reference sequence). The CDR3 runs to 15 residues. The ends lost 2 bases at V and 3 bases at J; junction bases unmatched: 7. CDR3 in amino acids: CAWSRTGKGTDTQYF. CDR3 bases: TGTGCCTGGAGTAGGACAGGGAAGGGAACAGATACGCAGTATTTT.